Given below is one T cell receptor beta chain in context. Its antigen is undetermined. The data derive from a study of T cell repertoires in cytomegalovirus infection. Study-level points and caveats: Public TCR beta family frequency separated CMV-and-HLA carriers, including in an independent cohort.

Trimming took 10 bases from V and 4 from J, leaving 13 bases between them. The CDR3 consists of 12 residues. The V gene's germline CDR1 is SNHLY and CDR2 FYNNEI. TCRdb re-called the reads with MiXCR, one entry per CDR3 protein. The data hold some 800,000 distinct CDR3 sequences, with roughly 28% observed a single time. The sequencing used cultured CD8+ T cells from PBMCs, collected from culture after CMV antigen stimulation. The receptor was derived from a human donor in good health (CMV status not recorded). Some clones in this sample may be carry-over from other donors' samples. The V call is TRBV2, the J call TRBJ1-2; the D gene is possibly TRBD1 (6 bases). The CDR3 protein is CAIPGGGYGYTF. CDR3 sequence (DNA): TGTGCCATCCCAGGAGGGGGCTATGGCTACACCTTC.